What follows is one T cell receptor beta chain and its context. Its antigen is as yet unknown. CDR1 is MNHEY, CDR2 SVGAGI, per germline. The length of the CDR3 is 16 residues. V lost 0 bases and J lost 2, with 13 bases in between. This sample is part of a study of cytomegalovirus exposure and HLA in healthy donors. Study-level information: Out of about 190 million T cells, an earlier analysis found around 120 million unique TCR beta sequences in total.

PCR involved 60 Vbeta and 13 Jbeta primers. Data came from immunoSEQ multiplex PCR; TCRdb stores just in-frame clones and leaves some out. The sample shows 60,000 to 70,000 clones, just under 80% of them seen only once. Findings and caveats of the study: Some TCR beta chains (approximately 180 of them) were listed as cytomegalovirus-associated.

The receptor comes from a woman aged 25 to 39 in good health and CMV-seronegative. V usage is TRBV6-5 and J usage is TRBJ1-1; D is ambiguous. Specimen: PBMCs. The CDR3 spells CASSYSGWTQNTEAFF. Here the CDR3 DNA reads TGTGCCAGCAGTTACTCCGGGTGGACTCAAAACACTGAAGCTTTCTTT.